This T cell receptor (beta chain) comes out of a study of blood T cell repertoires in COVID-19. Study context: COVID-19 samples collected from the United States, Italy and Spain covered acute and convalescent phases. Sample material is recorded as cDNA or gDNA derived from T cells, B-cell-depleted T cells, or PBMCs.

Profiling relied on immunoSEQ multiplex PCR, and the TCRdb table lists in-frame clones only, not all of them. The sample includes roughly 150,000 clones, 82% of them seen just once. CDR3 length: 12 amino acids. Trimming took 4 bases from V and 7 from J, leaving 8 bases between them. Germline-derived CDR1 and CDR2 are SEHNR and FQNEAQ (reference sequence). The clonotype comes from a woman older than 75 with acute or convalescent COVID-19. The sequenced sample was peripheral blood. The chain employs TRBV7-9 and TRBJ1-5; unclear D gene. Written as DNA, the CDR3 is TGTGCCAGCAGCTGGGCCCGGCAGCCCCAGCATTTT. Amino acids: CASSWARQPQHF.